This T cell receptor beta chain derives from a study of identical twins. Study results and limitations: Twin sharing of out-of-frame TCR alpha was underestimated by models in monozygotic pairs. Whereas memory repertoires showed no such difference, abundant cord blood beta clonotypes carried fewer insertions. The same donors were not followed; conclusions instead depended on cross-sectional statistical analysis.

One entry per CDR3 protein results from TCRdb running MiXCR on the 5' RACE reads. The data contain about 240,000 distinct CDR3 sequences, about 10% of them singletons. The CDR3 covers 14 residues. Germline values: CDR1 SQVTM, CDR2 ANQGSEA. Trimming took off 6 bases at V and 0 bases at J, with 15 bases between the two ends. Many counts were recorded for this clonotype. The antigen is undetermined. Sequences were obtained from memory T cells sorted from blood. The rearrangement uses TRBV29-1 and TRBJ2-7; D not resolved. This sequence was found in a man aged 50 or older in good health. CDR3 DNA sequence: TGCAGCGTGGAAATGGGCGTTGGCTCCTACGAGCAGTACTTC. Translating it yields CSVEMGVGSYEQYF.